The next 22 T cell receptor beta chains were all read from a single sample in a study of blood T cells in healthy people across ages. A second roughly 6 to 11 cycle PCR used barcoded and J-beta primers. TCRdb re-analysed the 5' RACE reads in MiXCR, keeping a single row per CDR3 protein. The data show over 1,200,000 distinct CDR3 sequences, approximately 59% seen once. The sample taken for sequencing was blood. Receptors were obtained from a man younger than 35 in good health.

This sequence joins TRBV28 and TRBJ2-1; TRBD1 aligns across 7 bases. CDR3 length equals 16 residues. V shed 8 bases and J 1 base; nucleotides not matched to a gene: 11. Germline CDR1 and CDR2: MDHEN and SYDVKM. CDR3 region: CASRGWGTESYNEQFF. CDR3 sequence (DNA): TGTGCCAGCCGCGGGTGGGGGACAGAGTCCTACAATGAGCAGTTCTTC.

The chain links TRBV5-1 to TRBJ1-2; D is undetermined. V dropped 3 bases and J dropped 2 bases, with 11 bases sitting between them. CDR1 and CDR2 from the germline V gene are SGHRS and YFSETQ. The CDR3 totals 14 residues. The CDR3 region has the DNA TGCGCCAGCAGCTCAAGGTCAGAGAACTATGGCTACACCTTC. This gives the protein CASSSRSENYGYTF.

This chain uses TRBV20-1 with TRBJ2-1; possibly TRBD2 for D (5 bases). Germline V CDR1 and CDR2: DFQATT, SNEGSKA (reference sequence). The CDR3 runs 13 residues. V lost 3 bases and J 8 bases, leaving 14 bases between the germline ends. In nucleotides, the CDR3 is TGCAGTGCTAGCGAAGGAGGTATCGATGAGCAGTTCTTC. Amino acids: CSASEGGIDEQFF.

This clonotype was observed a few times. V gene TRBV6-6 combines with J gene TRBJ2-1, with D tentatively TRBD2 (6 bases). Looked up from germline, CDR1 is MNHNY and CDR2 is SVGAGI (reference sequence). V lost 7 bases and J 0 bases, leaving 10 bases between the germline ends. The CDR3 runs to 14 residues. The DNA of the CDR3 is TGTGCCAGCAAACTAGCCAGCTCCTACAATGAGCAGTTCTTC. Translation: CASKLASSYNEQFF.

The chain carries TRBV10-3 and TRBJ1-2; 7 nucleotides agree with TRBD1. Germline V gives CDR1 ENHRY, CDR2 SYGVKD. V lost 0 bases to trimming and J lost 4 bases; unmatched junction nucleotides: 8. This CDR3 contains 16 residues. CDR3 bases: TGTGCCATCAGTGAGTCCTCTACAGGGGTTTCCTATGGCTACACCTTC. Amino acids: CAISESSTGVSYGYTF.

This clonotype has only a few counts. This chain joins TRBV20-1 and TRBJ1-2; tentatively, D is TRBD1 (5 bases). The CDR3 spans 16 residues. Germline CDR1 is DFQATT and CDR2 is SNEGSKA (reference sequence). The ends were cut back, 3 bases at V and 3 bases at J, with 20 bases in the middle. CDR3 sequence reads: CSASLPRDGGYYGYTF. For the CDR3, the DNA is TGCAGTGCTAGTCTGCCGCGCGATGGGGGGTACTATGGCTACACCTTC.

The chain joins TRBV27 to TRBJ2-5; 8 positions match TRBD2. V lost 6 bases to trimming and J lost 9 bases; unmatched junction nucleotides: 15. Germline V gene sequence: CDR1 MNHEY, CDR2 SMNVEV (reference sequence). The CDR3 sequence is 15 residues long. CDR3 in amino acids: CASSPRGDHQAAQYF. The CDR3 DNA is TGTGCCAGCAGCCCGCGGGGGGATCATCAAGCGGCCCAGTACTTC.

CDR3 bases: TGTGCCAGCAGTTTAGCGCTAATGGGTCGGGGGCACCAAGAGACCCAGTACTTC. The encoded protein is CASSLALMGRGHQETQYF. V is TRBV12-3 or TRBV12-4 and J is TRBJ2-5, with D tentatively TRBD1 or TRBD2 (6 bases each). The CDR3 totals 18 residues. The V gene lost 0 bases and the J gene lost 0 bases, with 17 bases spanning the gap.

This clonotype was observed a handful of times. The rearrangement links TRBV29-1 to TRBJ2-5, with D tentatively TRBD1 (6 bases). V was clipped by 4 bases and J by 3 bases, with 15 bases between them. There are 14 residues in the CDR3. Germline V gives CDR1 SQVTM, CDR2 ANQGSEA. The CDR3 DNA reads as TGCAGCGTTGCAGGCAGGGGTGAGGAAGAGACCCAGTACTTC. Translated, it gives CSVAGRGEEETQYF.

As for this clonotype: A junction boundary mismatches the germline segment, possibly from a read error. J is TRBJ2-1 and V is TRBV11-2, with D maybe TRBD1 (6 bases). Germline-derived CDR1 and CDR2 are SGHAT and FQNNGV. The CDR3 spans 16 residues. The CDR3 sequence: CASSLGRGQGPNEQFF. Here the CDR3 DNA reads TGTGCTAGCAGCTTAGGCCGGGGTCAGGGGCCCAATGAGCAGTTCTTC.

With respect to this clonotype: At one boundary the junction diverges from the germline segment, which might be a read error. This sequence joins TRBV20-1 and TRBJ2-3; D not certain. The CDR3 consists of 13 residues. Germline CDR1 and CDR2: DFQATT and SNEGSKA (reference sequence). For the CDR3, the DNA is TGCAGTGCTACCCGGGCAGTCGCAGATATGCAGTATTTT. It specifies CSATRAVADMQYF.

This clonotype has a handful of counts. The chain combines TRBV7-9 with TRBJ2-1, with TRBD1 matching over 7 bases. Trimming removed 5 bases from V and 6 bases from J; junction bases left unmatched: 4. This CDR3 comprises 13 residues. Germline CDR1 is SEHNR and CDR2 is FQNEAQ (reference sequence). The CDR3 spells CASSHRQGNEQFF. In nucleotides, the CDR3 is TGTGCCAGCAGCCATCGACAGGGCAATGAGCAGTTCTTC.

The V call is TRBV12-3 or TRBV12-4, the J call TRBJ2-5; 7 bases match TRBD2. J gave up 4 bases and V 8 bases, and 10 bases lay outside the gene matches. This CDR3 is 14 amino acids long. The chain's CDR3 is CASSLGLAVETQYF. The DNA for the CDR3 is TGTGCCAGCTCCTTGGGGCTAGCGGTAGAGACCCAGTACTTC.

This chain uses TRBV24-1 with TRBJ2-4; D might be TRBD1 or TRBD2, each matching 6 bases. Trimming removed 9 bases from V and 7 bases from J, with 24 bases in between. CDR1 is KGHDR, CDR2 SFDVKD, per germline. This CDR3 has 16 amino acids. The CDR3, as DNA: TGTGCCACCTTTTCCCATGGAGGGGGATATTATAACATTCAGTACTTC. Translation: CATFSHGGGYYNIQYF.

This chain uses TRBV29-1 with TRBJ1-2, with D unresolved. CDR1 SQVTM and CDR2 ANQGSEA come from the germline V gene. The CDR3 has 14 residues. The V gene lost 3 bases and the J gene lost 6 bases, with 17 bases spanning the gap. CDR3 DNA: TGCAGCGTTGAGCTGACGGTCCCCTCGGATGGCTACACCTTC. The encoded protein is CSVELTVPSDGYTF.

The V gene is TRBV7-9, the J gene TRBJ2-7; either TRBD1 or TRBD2 may supply D (5 bases each). The length of the CDR3 is 15 residues. V shed 3 bases and J shed 4 bases, with 16 bases lying between them. The V gene's germline CDR1 is SEHNR and CDR2 FQNEAQ (reference sequence). The CDR3 loop is CASSFALRGSYEQYF. CDR3 coding DNA: TGTGCCAGCAGCTTTGCCCTCCGGGGCTCGTACGAGCAGTACTTC.

V gene TRBV3-1 combines with J gene TRBJ2-3, with 10 positions matching TRBD2. After removal of 3 bases from V and 8 bases from J, the junction contained 8 bases not matched to a gene. CDR1 LGHDT and CDR2 YNNKEL come from the germline V gene (reference sequence). CDR3 length equals 15 residues. CDR3 nucleotide sequence: TGTGCCAGCAGCCACGAGCGGGAGGGGGCAGCTACGCAGTATTTT. It encodes CASSHEREGAATQYF.

This clonotype was seen more than once but under ten times. V and J are TRBV7-2 and TRBJ2-7; TRBD1 agrees at 10 bases. Germline V gives CDR1 SGHTA, CDR2 FQGNSA. The CDR3 length is 15 residues. With V trimmed by 5 bases and J by 3 bases, 7 bases remained unmatched. The CDR3 sequence is CASSPLRTGGYEQYF. The CDR3 region has the DNA TGTGCCAGCAGCCCGCTACGGACAGGGGGCTACGAGCAGTACTTC.

The chain employs TRBV7-2 and TRBJ1-3; TRBD1 is a possible D gene (5 bases). Trimming shortened V by 1 base and J by 1 base, and 8 bases separated the two germline ends. The CDR3 consists of 15 residues. In germline, CDR1 is SGHTA, CDR2 FQGNSA. Here the CDR3 DNA reads TGTGCCAGCAGCTTAGAGGGGATATCTGGAAACACCATATATTTT. Translated, it gives CASSLEGISGNTIYF.

The sample holds a few counts of this clonotype. The CDR3 loop is CSVEISGPEVDTQYF. The DNA of the CDR3 is TGCAGCGTTGAGATAAGCGGGCCTGAGGTAGATACGCAGTATTTT. The chain recombines TRBV29-1 with TRBJ2-3; TRBD2 is a possible D gene (6 bases). The CDR3 is made up of 15 amino acids. Germline V lookup: CDR1 SQVTM, CDR2 ANQGSEA. Trimming removed 3 bases from V and 5 bases from J, with 18 bases in between.

This chain joins TRBV5-1 and TRBJ2-3; 8 bases align to TRBD1. CDR3 length: 14 amino acids. The ends lost 4 bases at V and 4 bases at J; junction bases unmatched: 5. In germline, CDR1 is SGHRS, CDR2 YFSETQ. CDR3 sequence (DNA): TGCGCCAGCAGCCACACGGACAGGGCAGATACGCAGTATTTT. Translating gives CASSHTDRADTQYF. The whole variable domain, remainder taken from reference TRBV5-1 and TRBJ2-3, is KAGVTQTPRYLIKTRGQQVTLSCSPISGHRSVSWYQQTPGQGLQFLFEYFSETQRNKGNFPGRFSGRQFSNSRSEMNVSTLELGDSALYLCASSHTDRADTQYFGPGTRLTVL.

The chain combines TRBV5-1 with TRBJ1-3, with a weak D call TRBD1 (5 bases). The germline gives CDR1 SGHRS, CDR2 YFSETQ. The V end was cut by 0 bases, the J end by 0 bases, with 10 bases between. The CDR3 length is 16 residues. Here the CDR3 DNA reads TGCGCCAGCAGCTTGGAACCGGACATCTCTGGAAACACCATATATTTT. It translates to CASSLEPDISGNTIYF.